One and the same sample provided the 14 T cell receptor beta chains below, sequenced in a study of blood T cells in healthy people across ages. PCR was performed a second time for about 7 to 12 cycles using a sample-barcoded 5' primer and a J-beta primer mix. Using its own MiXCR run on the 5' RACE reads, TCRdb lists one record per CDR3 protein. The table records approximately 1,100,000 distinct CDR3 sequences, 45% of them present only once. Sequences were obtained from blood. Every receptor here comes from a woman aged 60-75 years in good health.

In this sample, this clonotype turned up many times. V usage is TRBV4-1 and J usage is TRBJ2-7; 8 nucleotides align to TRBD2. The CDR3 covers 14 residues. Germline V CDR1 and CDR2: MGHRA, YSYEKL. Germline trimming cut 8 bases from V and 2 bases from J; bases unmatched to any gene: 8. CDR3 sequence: CASAPSGSPYEQYF. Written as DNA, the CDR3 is TGCGCCAGCGCCCCGAGCGGGAGCCCCTACGAGCAGTACTTC.

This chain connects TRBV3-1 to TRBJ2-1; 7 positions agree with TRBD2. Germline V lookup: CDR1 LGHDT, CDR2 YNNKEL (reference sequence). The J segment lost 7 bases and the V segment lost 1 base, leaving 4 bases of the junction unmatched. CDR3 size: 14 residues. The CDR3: CASSQAGGINEQFF. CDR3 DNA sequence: TGTGCCAGCAGCCAAGCGGGAGGAATAAATGAGCAGTTCTTC.

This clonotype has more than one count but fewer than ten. CDR3 amino acids: CASSPSDSYSYEQYF. CDR3 nucleotides: TGTGCCAGCAGCCCCTCCGACAGCTACTCCTACGAGCAGTACTTC. The rearrangement links TRBV7-9 to TRBJ2-4, with D tentatively TRBD1 (5 bases). The end of the DNA aligns better with TRBJ2-7, so the J call may be wrong. Germline V gene sequence: CDR1 SEHNR, CDR2 FQNEAQ (reference sequence). This CDR3 has 15 amino acids.

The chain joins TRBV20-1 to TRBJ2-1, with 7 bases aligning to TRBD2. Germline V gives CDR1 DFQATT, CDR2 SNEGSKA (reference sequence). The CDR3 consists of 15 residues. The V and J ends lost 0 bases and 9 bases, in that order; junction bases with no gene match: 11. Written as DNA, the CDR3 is TGCAGTGCTAGAGATCGACTAGCAGCCTACCGTGAGCAGTTCTTC. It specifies CSARDRLAAYREQFF.

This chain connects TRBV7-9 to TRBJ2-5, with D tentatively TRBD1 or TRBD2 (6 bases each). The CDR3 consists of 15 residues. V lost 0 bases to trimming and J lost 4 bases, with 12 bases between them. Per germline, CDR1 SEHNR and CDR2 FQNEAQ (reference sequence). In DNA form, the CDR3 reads TGTGCCAGCAGCTTAGCGGGGGCGCGGGGAGAGACCCAGTACTTC. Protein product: CASSLAGARGETQYF.

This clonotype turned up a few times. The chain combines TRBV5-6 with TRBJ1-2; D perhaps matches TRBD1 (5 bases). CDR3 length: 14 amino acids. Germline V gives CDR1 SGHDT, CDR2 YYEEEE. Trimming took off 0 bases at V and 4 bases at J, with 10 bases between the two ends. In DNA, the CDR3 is TGTGCCAGCAGCTTGGGGGGGGAAACCTATGGCTACACCTTC. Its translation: CASSLGGETYGYTF.

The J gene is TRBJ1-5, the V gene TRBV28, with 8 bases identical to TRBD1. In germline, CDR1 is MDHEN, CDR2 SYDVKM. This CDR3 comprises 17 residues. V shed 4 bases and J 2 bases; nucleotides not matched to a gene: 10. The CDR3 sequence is CASSSQGVPVGNQPQHF. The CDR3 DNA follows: TGTGCCAGCAGTTCACAGGGGGTCCCGGTTGGCAATCAGCCCCAGCATTTT.

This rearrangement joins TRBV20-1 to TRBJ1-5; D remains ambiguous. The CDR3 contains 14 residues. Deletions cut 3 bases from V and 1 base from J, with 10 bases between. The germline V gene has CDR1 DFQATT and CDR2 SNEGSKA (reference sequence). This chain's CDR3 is CSASEGLSNQPQHF. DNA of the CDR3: TGCAGTGCTAGCGAAGGGCTAAGCAATCAGCCCCAGCATTTT.

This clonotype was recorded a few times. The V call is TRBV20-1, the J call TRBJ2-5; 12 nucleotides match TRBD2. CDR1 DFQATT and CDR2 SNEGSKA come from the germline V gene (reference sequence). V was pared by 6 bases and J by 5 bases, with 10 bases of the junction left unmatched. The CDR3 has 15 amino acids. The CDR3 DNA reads TGCAGTGCATCGACTAGCGGGAGATTGCGGGAGACCCAGTACTTC. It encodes CSASTSGRLRETQYF.

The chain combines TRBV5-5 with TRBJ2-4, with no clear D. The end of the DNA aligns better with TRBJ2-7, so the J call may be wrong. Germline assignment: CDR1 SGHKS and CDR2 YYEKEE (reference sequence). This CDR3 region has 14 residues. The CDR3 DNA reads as TGTGCCAGCAGCGTGAAAGCACGGGCCTACGAGCAGTACTTC. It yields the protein CASSVKARAYEQYF.

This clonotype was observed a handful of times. The CDR3: CASSEFLDSKLQETQYF. CDR3 DNA: TGTGCCAGCAGTGAATTCCTGGACAGCAAGCTCCAAGAGACCCAGTACTTC. The chain has TRBV25-1 and TRBJ2-5, with a possible D match to TRBD1 (6 bases). The CDR3 covers 17 residues. Germline V gene data show CDR1 as MGHDK and CDR2 as SYGVNS. V was shortened by 1 base and J by 1 base, with 16 bases between the two germline ends.

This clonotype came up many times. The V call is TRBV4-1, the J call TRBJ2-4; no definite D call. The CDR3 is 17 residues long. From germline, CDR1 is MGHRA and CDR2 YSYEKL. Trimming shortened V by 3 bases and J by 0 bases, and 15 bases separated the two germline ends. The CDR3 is CASSQVQAALAKNIQYF. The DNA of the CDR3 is TGCGCCAGCAGCCAGGTCCAGGCAGCTCTAGCCAAAAACATTCAGTACTTC.

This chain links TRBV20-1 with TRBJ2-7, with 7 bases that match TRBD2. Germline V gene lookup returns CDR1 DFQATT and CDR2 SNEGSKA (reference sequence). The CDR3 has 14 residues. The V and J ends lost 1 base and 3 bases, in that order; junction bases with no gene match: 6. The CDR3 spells CSARGSGGHYEQYF. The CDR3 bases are TGCAGTGCTAGAGGATCGGGAGGACACTACGAGCAGTACTTC.

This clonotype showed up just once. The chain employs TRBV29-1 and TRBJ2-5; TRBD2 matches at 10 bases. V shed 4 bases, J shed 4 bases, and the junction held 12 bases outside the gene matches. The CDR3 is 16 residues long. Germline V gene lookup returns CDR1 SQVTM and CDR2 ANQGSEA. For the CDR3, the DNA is TGCAGCGTTGGGGGGAGCGGGAGGGCTATAGGAGAGACCCAGTACTTC. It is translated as CSVGGSGRAIGETQYF. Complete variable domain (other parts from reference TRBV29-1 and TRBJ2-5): SAVISQKPSRDICQRGTSLTIQCQVDSQVTMMFWYRQQPGQSLTLIATANQGSEATYESGFVIDKFPISRPNLTFSTLTVSNMSPEDSSIYLCSVGGSGRAIGETQYFGPGTRLLVL.